Listed here are 12 T cell receptor beta chains from one sample, sequenced in a study of OX40 agonist ivuxolimab in advanced cancers. Measured with immunoSEQ multiplex PCR; TCRdb has only the in-frame clones, and not every one. Among approximately 90,000 clones listed, 75% to 95% were seen once. The input for sequencing was CD4+ or CD8+ T cells sorted from blood, taken in a trial of the OX40 agonist ivuxolimab. Receptor source: an adult with an advanced solid tumor such as melanoma, head and neck, liver or kidney cancer.

V and J are TRBV30 and TRBJ2-5; D is possibly TRBD1 (6 bases). The CDR3 runs to 12 residues. Germline CDR1 reads GTSNPN; CDR2 reads SVGIG (reference sequence). The V end was cut by 3 bases, the J end by 5 bases, with 10 bases between. CDR3 amino acids: CAWSPQGETQYF. Written as DNA, the CDR3 is TGTGCCTGGAGCCCCCAGGGGGAGACCCAGTACTTC.

The V and J genes are TRBV28 and TRBJ2-7, with a weak D call TRBD2 (5 bases). The CDR3 runs 17 residues. V was trimmed by 7 bases and J by 4 bases, leaving 26 bases between them. Per the germline V gene, CDR1 is MDHEN and CDR2 is SYDVKM. The CDR3 DNA follows: TGTGCCAGCACCCCTGGGTTTGGACTTCACCCCCGTTACGAGCAGTACTTC. It yields the protein CASTPGFGLHPRYEQYF.

In DNA, the CDR3 is TGTGCCAGCGGTCTAAATACAGAAAACTATGGCTACACCTTC. Residues: CASGLNTENYGYTF. The rearrangement uses TRBV28 and TRBJ1-2; unclear D gene. CDR1 is MDHEN, CDR2 SYDVKM, per germline. The CDR3 loop spans 14 amino acids. Between the trimmed V and J ends, which lost 8 bases and 2 bases, there was a span of 15 bases.

The genes are TRBV11-3 and TRBJ1-4; the D gene is possibly TRBD1 (5 bases). The CDR3 covers 16 residues. Germline values: CDR1 SGHNT, CDR2 YENEEA. V lost 5 bases and J 4 bases, leaving 17 bases between the germline ends. The CDR3 sequence: CASSRSGPGLNEKLFF. In DNA, the CDR3 is TGTGCCAGCAGCCGATCGGGGCCAGGGCTTAATGAAAAACTGTTTTTT.

The chain recombines TRBV30 with TRBJ2-3; TRBD2 matches at 16 bases. The V gene's germline CDR1 is GTSNPN and CDR2 SVGIG (reference sequence). V shed 6 bases, J shed 5 bases, and the junction held 11 bases outside the gene matches. The CDR3 is 17 amino acids. The CDR3 DNA is TGTGCCTGTTACCCTGGGACTAGCGGGAGGGCCAAAGATACGCAGTATTTT. This gives the protein CACYPGTSGRAKDTQYF.

The rearrangement links TRBV29-1 to TRBJ1-2; a possible D gene is TRBD1 (6 bases). The CDR3 spans 15 residues. The germline CDR1 and CDR2 sequences are SQVTM and ANQGSEA. With 7 bases removed from V and 0 bases from J, the gap between germline ends came to 18 bases. In DNA form, the CDR3 reads TGCAGCGGGGGAGGGGGGCAGTCAGCTAACTATGGCTACACCTTC. This codes for CSGGGGQSANYGYTF. Looking up the rest from reference TRBV29-1 and TRBJ1-2 gives the full variable domain: SAVISQKPSRDICQRGTSLTIQCQVDSQVTMMFWYRQQPGQSLTLIATANQGSEATYESGFVIDKFPISRPNLTFSTLTVSNMSPEDSSIYLCSGGGGQSANYGYTFGSGTRLTVV.

V usage is TRBV27 and J usage is TRBJ1-3; a possible D gene is TRBD1 (5 bases). CDR1 MNHEY and CDR2 SMNVEV come from the germline V gene (reference sequence). The CDR3 covers 13 residues. V dropped 8 bases and J dropped 4 bases, with 12 bases sitting between them. CDR3 residues: CASGPGRGNTIYF. In nucleotides, the CDR3 is TGTGCCAGCGGGCCGGGACGAGGAAACACCATATATTTT.

The chain recombines TRBV6-6 with TRBJ2-5; 7 bases line up with TRBD2. The CDR3 is 16 amino acids. CDR1 is MNHNY and CDR2 is SVGAGI in the germline V gene (reference sequence). J was trimmed by 1 base and V by 1 base; bases with no gene match: 6. The CDR3 region has the DNA TGTGCCAGCAGTTACTGGAGGACTAGGCCCCAAGAGACCCAGTACTTC. This gives the protein CASSYWRTRPQETQYF.

The V gene is TRBV19, the J gene TRBJ1-4, with a weak D call TRBD1 (5 bases). Germline assignment: CDR1 LNHDA and CDR2 SQIVND (reference sequence). The CDR3 is made up of 12 amino acids. Trimming stripped 3 bases from V and 11 bases from J, with 10 bases between. In DNA, the CDR3 is TGTGCCAGTAGTATCGCCTGGGGGAAACTGTTTTTT. As protein: CASSIAWGKLFF.

V and J are TRBV2 and TRBJ1-1; D is undetermined. Looked up from germline, CDR1 is SNHLY and CDR2 is FYNNEI. V was trimmed by 0 bases and J by 1 base, leaving 9 bases between them. The CDR3 spans 15 residues. The CDR3 region is CASSEAGHPNTEAFF. The DNA for the CDR3 is TGTGCCAGCAGTGAAGCCGGGCATCCGAACACTGAAGCTTTCTTT.

The sample holds one count of this clone. The chain has TRBV9 and TRBJ1-3, with D maybe TRBD1 (5 bases). Trimming left V 4 bases short and J 0 bases short, with 11 bases between. Germline CDR1 and CDR2: SGDLS and YYNGEE. The length of the CDR3 is 15 residues. CDR3 nucleotide sequence: TGTGCCAGCAGCAACCGGGACGGCTCTGGAAACACCATATATTTT. Protein product: CASSNRDGSGNTIYF.

The chain has TRBV5-4 and TRBJ2-5, with a tentative D call TRBD1 (5 bases). Trimming cost V 0 bases and J 3 bases, with 9 bases left between them. Germline values: CDR1 SGHNT, CDR2 YYREEE (reference sequence). CDR3 size: 14 residues. DNA for the CDR3: TGTGCCAGCAGCTTGGGGGGCAGGGAAGAGACCCAGTACTTC. Its translation: CASSLGGREETQYF.